The 22 T cell receptor beta chains listed next were all sequenced from one sample in a study of CD8+ T cells in alopecia areata. Noted treatment: oral pan-JAK inhibitor, 5-10 mg twice daily. As the sequencing template, cDNA was produced by extracting RNA and reverse transcribing it. Generated by immunoSEQ multiplex PCR, the TCRdb table keeps only in-frame clones and is missing some. This table holds approximately 280,000 clones, about three fifths found once. The sequenced sample was CD4+ T cells sorted from blood, obtained at week 24, from a patient treated with tofacitinib. The origin of the receptors is a human donor with alopecia areata.

The chain employs TRBV2 and TRBJ1-6; D is uncertain. This CDR3 region has 12 residues. The germline gives CDR1 SNHLY, CDR2 FYNNEI. Trimming removed 3 bases from V and 8 bases from J, with 5 bases in between. The chain's CDR3 is CASSDGDSPLHF. CDR3 nucleotide sequence: TGTGCCAGCAGTGATGGGGATTCACCCCTCCACTTT.

The sample holds one count of this clone. DNA for the CDR3: TGTGCCAGCAGCGGACCACCATTTCAAGAGACCCAGTACTTC. As protein: CASSGPPFQETQYF. The gene calls are TRBV9 and TRBJ2-5, with D unresolved. CDR1 and CDR2 from the germline V gene are SGDLS and YYNGEE. The CDR3 consists of 14 residues. V lost 3 bases and J lost 2, with 11 bases in between.

The chain has TRBV27 and TRBJ2-7; 11 positions match TRBD1. J lost 4 bases, V lost 11 bases, and 7 bases had no gene match. The CDR3 sequence is 13 residues long. The germline CDR1 and CDR2 sequences are MNHEY and SMNVEV (reference sequence). Written as DNA, the CDR3 is TGTGCCGCCTTCGGGACAGGGGGTTACGAGCAGTACTTC. The encoded protein is CAAFGTGGYEQYF.

The chain is built from TRBV4-1 and TRBJ1-2, with D tentatively TRBD1 (5 bases). In germline, CDR1 is MGHRA, CDR2 YSYEKL. The CDR3 covers 13 residues. V dropped 4 bases and J dropped 5 bases, with 11 bases sitting between them. CDR3 nucleotide sequence: TGCGCCAGCAGCCCCCAGGGTAATTATGGCTACACCTTC. Translation: CASSPQGNYGYTF.

This clone was seen a few times. The J gene is TRBJ1-6, the V gene TRBV4-1; a weak D match, TRBD1 (5 bases). The V end lost 3 bases, the J end lost 7 bases, and 16 bases lay between the germline ends. Germline CDR1 and CDR2: MGHRA and YSYEKL. The CDR3 totals 16 residues. The CDR3 sequence: CASSQTRTRPNSPLHF. For the CDR3, the DNA is TGCGCCAGCAGCCAGACAAGGACAAGACCGAATTCACCCCTCCACTTT.

V is TRBV5-6 and J is TRBJ1-2; D is possibly TRBD1 (6 bases). Trimming cost V 1 base and J 2 bases, with 12 bases left between them. The CDR3 covers 15 residues. The germline V gene has CDR1 SGHDT and CDR2 YYEEEE. The CDR3 DNA follows: TGTGCCAGCAGCTTGTCGTTAGGGGGGAACTATGGCTACACCTTC. It codes for CASSLSLGGNYGYTF.

V gene TRBV23-1 combines with J gene TRBJ1-2, with D hard to call. TRBV23-1 is filed as an ORF, its function uncertain. Trimming left V 1 base short and J 2 bases short, with 11 bases between. CDR3 size: 15 residues. The CDR3 nucleotides are TGCGCCAGCAGTCAATTCAGCGGAGGAAACTATGGCTACACCTTC. It specifies CASSQFSGGNYGYTF.

The sample holds a few counts of this clone. The gene calls are TRBV5-5 and TRBJ2-5; 9 bases map to TRBD1. Looked up from germline, CDR1 is SGHKS and CDR2 is YYEKEE (reference sequence). V shed 5 bases and J 3 bases; nucleotides not matched to a gene: 5. This CDR3 spans 14 amino acids. CDR3: CASSPTGGEETQYF. DNA for the CDR3: TGTGCCAGCAGTCCCACAGGGGGCGAAGAGACCCAGTACTTC.

This clone showed up just once. The V call is TRBV2, the J call TRBJ1-6, with unresolved D. CDR1 and CDR2 from the germline V gene are SNHLY and FYNNEI. This CDR3 has 14 amino acids. V lost 7 bases, J lost 7 bases, and 14 bases lay in between. CDR3: CASTPYAQNSPLHF. CDR3 in DNA: TGTGCCAGCACTCCGTACGCCCAAAATTCACCCCTCCACTTT.

V usage is TRBV30 and J usage is TRBJ2-1; tentative D call: TRBD1 (5 bases). V shed 6 bases and J shed 0 bases, with 15 bases lying between them. The germline V gene encodes CDR1 GTSNPN and CDR2 SVGIG (reference sequence). The CDR3 contains 15 residues. DNA for the CDR3: TGTGCCTGTAGACAGTCCTTCCCCTCCTACAATGAGCAGTTCTTC. Protein: CACRQSFPSYNEQFF.

This chain joins TRBV30 and TRBJ1-2, with 7 bases fitting TRBD1. J gave up 8 bases and V 4 bases, and 10 bases lay outside the gene matches. Germline CDR1 reads GTSNPN; CDR2 reads SVGIG (reference sequence). This CDR3 region has 13 residues. CDR3 coding DNA: TGTGCCTGGATGGGACAGACCCACCGGGGCTACACCTTC. It yields the protein CAWMGQTHRGYTF.

The chain combines TRBV5-1 with TRBJ1-1, with TRBD1 identical over 7 bases. CDR3 length: 13 residues. The ends lost 5 bases at V and 4 bases at J; junction bases unmatched: 5. Germline V gene sequence: CDR1 SGHRS, CDR2 YFSETQ. The chain's CDR3 is CASRPGGLTEAFF. In DNA, the CDR3 is TGCGCCAGCAGGCCAGGGGGTCTCACTGAAGCTTTCTTT.

V usage is TRBV2 and J usage is TRBJ1-1, with no clear D. CDR3 size: 12 residues. Per germline, CDR1 SNHLY and CDR2 FYNNEI. V lost 8 bases and J 3 bases, leaving 10 bases between the germline ends. The CDR3 nucleotides are TGTGCCAGCCTAAGGGAATACACTGAAGCTTTCTTT. This sequence encodes CASLREYTEAFF.

V gene TRBV5-4 combines with J gene TRBJ1-1; D uncertain. The germline CDR1 and CDR2 sequences are SGHNT and YYREEE (reference sequence). V lost 3 bases and J lost 1, with 13 bases in between. CDR3 size: 15 residues. CDR3 sequence (DNA): TGTGCCAGCAGCTGGTGGAGGGCCCCGAACACTGAAGCTTTCTTT. As protein: CASSWWRAPNTEAFF.

This clone has just a few counts. V and J are TRBV2 and TRBJ2-5, with D perhaps matching TRBD2 (5 bases). The CDR3 is 15 amino acids. Germline assignment: CDR1 SNHLY and CDR2 FYNNEI. The ends were cut back, 2 bases at V and 2 bases at J, with 12 bases in the middle. The CDR3 reads CASSEWGVPQETQYF. In DNA form, the CDR3 reads TGTGCCAGCAGTGAATGGGGAGTTCCACAAGAGACCCAGTACTTC. Complete variable domain (other parts from reference TRBV2 and TRBJ2-5): EPEVTQTPSHQVTQMGQEVILRCVPISNHLYFYWYRQILGQKVEFLVSFYNNEISEKSEIFDDQFSVERPDGSNFTLKIRSTKLEDSAMYFCASSEWGVPQETQYFGPGTRLLVL.

The chain uses TRBV28 and TRBJ2-5, with D unresolved. V gave up 5 bases and J gave up 2 bases, with 9 bases separating them. The CDR3 is 13 residues long. Germline V gene data show CDR1 as MDHEN and CDR2 as SYDVKM. CDR3 sequence reads: CASSVTDQETQYF. CDR3 DNA sequence: TGTGCCAGCAGTGTGACGGATCAAGAGACCCAGTACTTC.

The V and J genes are TRBV2 and TRBJ1-2; D ambiguous. Germline V gives CDR1 SNHLY, CDR2 FYNNEI. The CDR3 has 11 residues. Between the trimmed V and J ends, which lost 4 bases and 5 bases, there was a span of 5 bases. This CDR3 reads CASSAGYGYTF. The CDR3 bases are TGTGCCAGCAGTGCTGGTTATGGCTACACCTTC. Looking up the rest from reference TRBV2 and TRBJ1-2 gives the full variable domain: EPEVTQTPSHQVTQMGQEVILRCVPISNHLYFYWYRQILGQKVEFLVSFYNNEISEKSEIFDDQFSVERPDGSNFTLKIRSTKLEDSAMYFCASSAGYGYTFGSGTRLTVV.

The rearrangement uses TRBV4-1 and TRBJ2-7; D is possibly TRBD1 (6 bases). Trimming shortened V by 2 bases and J by 1 base, and 12 bases separated the two germline ends. Per the germline V gene, CDR1 is MGHRA and CDR2 is YSYEKL. This CDR3 has 15 residues. The CDR3 reads CASSQIHRESYEQYF. DNA for the CDR3: TGCGCCAGCAGCCAAATACACAGGGAATCCTACGAGCAGTACTTC.

This clone was observed a single time. The V and J genes are TRBV27 and TRBJ2-7, with TRBD2 matching over 13 bases. The CDR3 runs 16 residues. CDR1 MNHEY and CDR2 SMNVEV come from the germline V gene (reference sequence). V was pared by 5 bases and J by 0 bases, with 4 bases of the junction left unmatched. DNA of the CDR3: TGTGCCAGCAGTCTTAGGACTAGCGGGAGCTCCTACGAGCAGTACTTC. Protein product: CASSLRTSGSSYEQYF.

The rearrangement links TRBV4-1 to TRBJ2-7; D is unresolved. The CDR3 runs 15 residues. The V gene's germline CDR1 is MGHRA and CDR2 YSYEKL. The ends were cut back, 6 bases at V and 2 bases at J, with 17 bases in the middle. CDR3 bases: TGCGCCAGCAGGATGTGGAGTTCGGGCACCTACGAGCAGTACTTC. It translates to CASRMWSSGTYEQYF.

The rearrangement links TRBV7-9 to TRBJ2-5; unclear D gene. Germline assignment: CDR1 SEHNR and CDR2 FQNEAQ (reference sequence). V dropped 4 bases and J dropped 4 bases, with 19 bases sitting between them. The CDR3 runs to 16 residues. CDR3 nucleotides: TGTGCCAGCAGCTATCCTGGTGGCAGCCGGAGAGAGACCCAGTACTTC. It codes for CASSYPGGSRRETQYF.

J is TRBJ1-6 and V is TRBV6-5, with 8 positions matching TRBD1. The CDR3 covers 13 residues. The J segment lost 9 bases and the V segment lost 7 bases, leaving 5 bases of the junction unmatched. Per germline, CDR1 MNHEY and CDR2 SVGAGI. The CDR3 spells CASKGTGVSPLHF. For the CDR3, the DNA is TGTGCCAGCAAGGGGACAGGCGTTTCACCCCTCCACTTT.